This T cell receptor beta chain was captured in a study of CXCR3-negative and CXCR3-positive naive CD8 T cells. Findings and limits, study-wide: Naive cells that were CXCR3-negative or CXCR3-positive used TRBV-TRBJ genes alike, while memory cells diverged.

Turning to this clonotype: Antigen: not known.

5' RACE that incorporated UMI labels was used to prepare the TRB cDNA libraries. TCRdb reprocessed the 5' RACE reads, with one entry per CDR3 protein and no DNA. This repertoire includes tens of thousands of distinct CDR3 sequences. The CDR3 covers 16 residues. Germline V gene lookup returns CDR1 LNHNV and CDR2 YYDKDF (reference sequence). The receptor comes from a human donor in good health. Some clones in this sample may be carry-over from other donors' samples. Material for sequencing was memory CD8+ T cells from blood. The chain has TRBV15 and TRBJ2-7; TCRdb returns TRBD2, unconfirmable since there is no DNA. The CDR3 region is CATSRASGGSAYEQYF. Supplemented by reference TRBV15 and TRBJ2-7, the full variable domain reads DAMVIQNPRYQVTQFGKPVTLSCSQTLNHNVMYWYQQKSSQAPKLLFHYYDKDFNNEADTPDNFQSRRPNTSFCFLDIRSPGLGDTAMYLCATSRASGGSAYEQYFGPGTRLTVT.